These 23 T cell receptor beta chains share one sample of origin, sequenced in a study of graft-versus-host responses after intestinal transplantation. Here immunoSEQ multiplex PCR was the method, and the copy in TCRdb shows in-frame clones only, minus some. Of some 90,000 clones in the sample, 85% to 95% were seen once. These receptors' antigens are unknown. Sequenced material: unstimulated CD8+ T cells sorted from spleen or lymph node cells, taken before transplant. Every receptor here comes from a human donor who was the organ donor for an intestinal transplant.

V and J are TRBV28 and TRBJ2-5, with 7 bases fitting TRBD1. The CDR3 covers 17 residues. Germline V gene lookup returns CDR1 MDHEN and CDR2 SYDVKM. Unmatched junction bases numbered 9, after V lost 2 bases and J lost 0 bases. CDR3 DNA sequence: TGTGCCAGCAGTTTACAGTCAGACAGGGCGAACCAAGAGACCCAGTACTTC. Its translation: CASSLQSDRANQETQYF.

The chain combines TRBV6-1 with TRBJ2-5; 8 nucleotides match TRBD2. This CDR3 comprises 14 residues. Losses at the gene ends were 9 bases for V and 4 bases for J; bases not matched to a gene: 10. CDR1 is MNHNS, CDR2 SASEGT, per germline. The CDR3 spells CASGQRGNVETQYF. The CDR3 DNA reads TGTGCCAGTGGACAGCGGGGGAATGTAGAGACCCAGTACTTC.

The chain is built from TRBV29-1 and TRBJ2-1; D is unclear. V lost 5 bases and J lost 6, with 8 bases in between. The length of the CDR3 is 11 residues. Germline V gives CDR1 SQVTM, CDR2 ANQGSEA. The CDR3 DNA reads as TGCAGCGTTTCTGTTTTCAATGAGCAGTTCTTC. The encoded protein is CSVSVFNEQFF.

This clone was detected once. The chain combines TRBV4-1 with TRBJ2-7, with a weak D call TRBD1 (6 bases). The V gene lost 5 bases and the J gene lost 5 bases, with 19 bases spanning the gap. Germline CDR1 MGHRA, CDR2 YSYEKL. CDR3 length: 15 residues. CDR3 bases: TGCGCCAGCAGCACACTACAGGGTCCAGGACACGAGCAGTACTTC. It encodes CASSTLQGPGHEQYF.

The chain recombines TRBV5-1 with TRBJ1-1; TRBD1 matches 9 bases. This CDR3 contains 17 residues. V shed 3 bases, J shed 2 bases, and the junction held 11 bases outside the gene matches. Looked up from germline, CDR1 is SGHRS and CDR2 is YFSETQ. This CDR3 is CASSSNLQGALNTEAFF. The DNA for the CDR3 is TGCGCCAGCAGCTCGAACCTACAGGGGGCCCTTAACACTGAAGCTTTCTTT. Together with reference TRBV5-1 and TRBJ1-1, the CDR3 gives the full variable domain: KAGVTQTPRYLIKTRGQQVTLSCSPISGHRSVSWYQQTPGQGLQFLFEYFSETQRNKGNFPGRFSGRQFSNSRSEMNVSTLELGDSALYLCASSSNLQGALNTEAFFGQGTRLTVV.

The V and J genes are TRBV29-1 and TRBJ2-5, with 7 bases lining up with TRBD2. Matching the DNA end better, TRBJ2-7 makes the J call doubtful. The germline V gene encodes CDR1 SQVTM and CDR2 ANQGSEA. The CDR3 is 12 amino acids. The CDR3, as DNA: TGCAGCGTTGGGGGGGGACCCTACGAGCAGTACTTC. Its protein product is CSVGGGPYEQYF.

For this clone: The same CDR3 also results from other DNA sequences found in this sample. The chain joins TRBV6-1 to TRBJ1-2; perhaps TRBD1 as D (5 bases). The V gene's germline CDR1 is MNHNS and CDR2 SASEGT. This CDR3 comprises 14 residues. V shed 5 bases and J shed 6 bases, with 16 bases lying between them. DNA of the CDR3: TGTGCCAGCAGTTCGGTGGGGAGGGGCGATGGCTACACCTTC. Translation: CASSSVGRGDGYTF.

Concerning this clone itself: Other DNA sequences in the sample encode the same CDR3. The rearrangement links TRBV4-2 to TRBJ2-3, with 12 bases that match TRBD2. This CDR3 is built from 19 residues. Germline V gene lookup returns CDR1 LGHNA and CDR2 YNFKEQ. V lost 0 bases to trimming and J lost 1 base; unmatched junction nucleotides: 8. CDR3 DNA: TGTGCCAGCAGCCAAGATGCTATCCTAGCGGGGGGGCGCACAGATACGCAGTATTTT. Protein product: CASSQDAILAGGRTDTQYF.

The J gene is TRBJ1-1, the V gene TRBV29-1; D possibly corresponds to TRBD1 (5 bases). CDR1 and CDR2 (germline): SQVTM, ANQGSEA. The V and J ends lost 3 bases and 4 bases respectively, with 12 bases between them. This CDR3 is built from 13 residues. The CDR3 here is CSVEFGGFTEAFF. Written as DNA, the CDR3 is TGCAGCGTTGAGTTCGGGGGATTCACTGAAGCTTTCTTT.

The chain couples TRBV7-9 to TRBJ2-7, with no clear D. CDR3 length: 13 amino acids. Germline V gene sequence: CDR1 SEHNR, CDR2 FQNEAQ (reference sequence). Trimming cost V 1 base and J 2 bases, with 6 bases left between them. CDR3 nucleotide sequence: TGTGCCAGCAGCTTAGACAGCACCTACGAGCAGTACTTC. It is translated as CASSLDSTYEQYF.

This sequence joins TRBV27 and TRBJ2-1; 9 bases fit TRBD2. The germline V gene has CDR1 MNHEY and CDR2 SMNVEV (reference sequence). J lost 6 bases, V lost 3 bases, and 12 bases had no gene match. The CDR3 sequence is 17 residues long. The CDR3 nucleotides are TGTGCCAGCAGTTTTAGGAGCGGGGGGCTCCAAATCAATGAGCAGTTCTTC. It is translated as CASSFRSGGLQINEQFF.

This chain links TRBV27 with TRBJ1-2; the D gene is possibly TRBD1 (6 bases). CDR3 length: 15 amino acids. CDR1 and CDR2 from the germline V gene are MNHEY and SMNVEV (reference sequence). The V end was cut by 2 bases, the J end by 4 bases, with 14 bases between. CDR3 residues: CASSLGAGVPYGYTF. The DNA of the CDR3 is TGTGCCAGCAGTTTAGGGGCAGGGGTCCCCTATGGCTACACCTTC.

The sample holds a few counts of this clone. Here the CDR3 DNA reads TGTGCCAGCACCTTGACAGGGGGAGCTAATGAAAAACTGTTTTTT. This translates into CASTLTGGANEKLFF. V and J are TRBV6-6 and TRBJ1-4, with 9 bases that match TRBD1. V gave up 7 bases and J gave up 3 bases; unmatched junction bases: 6. Per germline, CDR1 MNHNY and CDR2 SVGAGI (reference sequence). There are 15 residues in the CDR3.

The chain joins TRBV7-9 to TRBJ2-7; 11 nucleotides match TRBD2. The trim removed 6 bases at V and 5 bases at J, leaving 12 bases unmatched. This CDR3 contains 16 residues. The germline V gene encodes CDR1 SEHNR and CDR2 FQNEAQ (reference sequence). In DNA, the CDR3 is TGTGCCAGCAGTCGCCAAATAGCGGGGGGGCCTAACGAGCAGTACTTC. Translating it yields CASSRQIAGGPNEQYF.

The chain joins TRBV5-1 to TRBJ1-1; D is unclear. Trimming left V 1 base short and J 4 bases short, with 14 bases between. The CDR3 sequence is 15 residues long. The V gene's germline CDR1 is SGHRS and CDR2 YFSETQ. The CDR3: CASSLWLQMSTEAFF. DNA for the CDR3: TGCGCCAGCAGCTTGTGGTTACAGATGAGCACTGAAGCTTTCTTT.

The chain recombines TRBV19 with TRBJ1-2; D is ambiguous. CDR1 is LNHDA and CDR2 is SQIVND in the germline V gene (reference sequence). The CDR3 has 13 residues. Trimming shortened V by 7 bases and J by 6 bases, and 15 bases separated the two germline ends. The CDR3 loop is CASIARAPDGYTF. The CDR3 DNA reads TGTGCCAGTATAGCGCGGGCCCCGGATGGCTACACCTTC.

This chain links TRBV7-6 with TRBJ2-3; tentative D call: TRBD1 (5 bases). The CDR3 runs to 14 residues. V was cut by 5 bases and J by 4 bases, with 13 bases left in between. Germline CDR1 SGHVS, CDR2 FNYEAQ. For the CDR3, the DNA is TGTGCCAGCAGCGTCCAGGGTATATCAGATACGCAGTATTTT. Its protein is CASSVQGISDTQYF.

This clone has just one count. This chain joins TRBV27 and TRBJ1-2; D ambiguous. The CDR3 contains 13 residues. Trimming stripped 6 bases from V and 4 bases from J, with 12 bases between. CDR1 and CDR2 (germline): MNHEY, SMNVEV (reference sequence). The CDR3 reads CASSLGGFYGYTF. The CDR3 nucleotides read TGTGCCAGCAGCCTGGGAGGATTCTATGGCTACACCTTC.

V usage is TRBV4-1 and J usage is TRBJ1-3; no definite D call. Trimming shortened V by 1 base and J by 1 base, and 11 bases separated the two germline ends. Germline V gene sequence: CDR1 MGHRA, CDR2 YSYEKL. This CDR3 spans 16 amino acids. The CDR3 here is CASSQAVRGSGNTIYF. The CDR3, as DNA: TGCGCCAGCAGCCAAGCGGTTAGAGGGTCTGGAAACACCATATATTTT.

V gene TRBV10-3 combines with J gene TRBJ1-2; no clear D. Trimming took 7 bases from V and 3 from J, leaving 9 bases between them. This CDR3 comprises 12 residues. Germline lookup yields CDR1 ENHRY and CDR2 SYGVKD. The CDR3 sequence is CAITRGDYGYTF. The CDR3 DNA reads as TGTGCCATCACACGCGGGGACTATGGCTACACCTTC.

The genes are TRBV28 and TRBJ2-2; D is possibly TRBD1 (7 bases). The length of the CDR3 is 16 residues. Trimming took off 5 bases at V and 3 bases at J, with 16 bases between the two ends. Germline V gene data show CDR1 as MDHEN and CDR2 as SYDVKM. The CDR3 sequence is CASSAGRDSYTGELFF. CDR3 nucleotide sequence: TGTGCCAGCAGTGCGGGGCGGGACAGCTACACCGGGGAGCTGTTTTTT.

CDR3 amino acids: CSVDGRLEQPQHF. The CDR3 DNA reads TGCAGCGTTGACGGGAGACTCGAACAGCCCCAGCATTTT. The genes are TRBV29-1 and TRBJ1-5; no definite D call. CDR3 length equals 13 residues. V lost 3 bases and J 7 bases, leaving 13 bases between the germline ends. Germline values: CDR1 SQVTM, CDR2 ANQGSEA.

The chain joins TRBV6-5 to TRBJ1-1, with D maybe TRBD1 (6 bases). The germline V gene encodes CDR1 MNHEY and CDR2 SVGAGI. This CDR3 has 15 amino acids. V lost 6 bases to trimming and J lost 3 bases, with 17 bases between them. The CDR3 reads CASSEGGGLDTEAFF. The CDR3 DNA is TGTGCCAGCAGCGAGGGTGGGGGCTTAGACACTGAAGCTTTCTTT.